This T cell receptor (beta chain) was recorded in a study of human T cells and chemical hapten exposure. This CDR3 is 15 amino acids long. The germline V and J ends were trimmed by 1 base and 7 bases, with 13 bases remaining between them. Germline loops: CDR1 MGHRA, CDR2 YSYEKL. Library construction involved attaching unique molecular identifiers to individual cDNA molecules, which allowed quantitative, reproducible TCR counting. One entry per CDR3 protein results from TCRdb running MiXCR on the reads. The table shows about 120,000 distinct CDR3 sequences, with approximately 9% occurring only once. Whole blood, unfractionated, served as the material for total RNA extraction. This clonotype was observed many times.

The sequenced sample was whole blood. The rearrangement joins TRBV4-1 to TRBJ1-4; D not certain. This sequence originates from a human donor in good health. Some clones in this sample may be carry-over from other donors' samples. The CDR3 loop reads CASSQVGPGGEKLFF. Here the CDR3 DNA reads TGCGCCAGCAGCCAAGTTGGTCCAGGCGGTGAAAAACTGTTTTTT.